The present T cell receptor beta chain was sequenced within a study of long-term antiretroviral therapy in people with HIV. Comments on this clone: Its antigen is not identified.

Points from the study as a whole: Relative to transplant donor controls, diversity remained lower despite increasing after ART. Pre-ART expanded TRB clones stayed dominant throughout, though often decreasing after ART.

For each donor, at least one pre-ART and at least two post-ART PBMC samples were available. Specimens held 1-10 million cryopreserved PBMC prior to DNA extraction. This was the immunoSEQ v3.0 assay at survey level. Profiling relied on immunoSEQ multiplex PCR, and the TCRdb table lists in-frame clones only, not all of them. The data hold fewer than 45,000 clones, with 80% observed a single time. Looked up from germline, CDR1 is SGHAT and CDR2 is FQNNGV. Trimming left V 0 bases short and J 4 bases short, with 9 bases between. CDR3 size: 14 residues. The sample was unsorted PBMCs, taken 3.4 years after starting antiretroviral therapy. This receptor was identified in a man aged 25-45 years with HIV. The genes are TRBV11-2 and TRBJ1-2; D is ambiguous. CDR3 residues: CASSLDPLAYGYTF. CDR3 nucleotides: TGTGCCAGCAGCTTAGATCCACTTGCCTATGGCTACACCTTC.